A single sample is the source of the 13 T cell receptor beta chains below, sequenced in a study of response to subunit inactivated influenza vaccine. TCRdb processed the RT-PCR reads anew with MiXCR; each CDR3 protein has one entry. The data hold a few hundred thousand distinct CDR3 sequences, with around 15% observed a single time. Sequencing used PBMCs from blood, obtained roughly 12 days after vaccination. All receptors come from a man in his forties or fifties who received an inactivated influenza vaccine.

This clonotype occurred a few times. The V call is TRBV6-2 or TRBV6-3, the J call TRBJ1-5, with TRBD1 as a possible D gene (5 bases). Germline V gene lookup returns CDR1 MNHEY and CDR2 SVGEGT. V lost 8 bases, J lost 4 bases, and 15 bases lay in between. This CDR3 spans 14 amino acids. The DNA of the CDR3 is TGTGCCAGCTCCGGGCAGGGTGGGAATCAGCCCCAGCATTTT. This gives the protein CASSGQGGNQPQHF.

There are a few counts of this clonotype. The chain couples TRBV20-1 to TRBJ1-1; D possibly corresponds to TRBD1 (6 bases). CDR1 DFQATT and CDR2 SNEGSKA come from the germline V gene (reference sequence). V lost 6 bases, J lost 1 base, and 15 bases lay in between. The CDR3 spans 14 residues. The CDR3 DNA is TGCAGTGCCCGGCGGGGGGCCGGGAACACTGAAGCTTTCTTT. Amino acids: CSARRGAGNTEAFF.

This clonotype was counted only a few times. V and J are TRBV5-1 and TRBJ2-1; TRBD2 matches at 10 bases. The CDR3 runs 17 residues. Germline V CDR1 and CDR2: SGHRS, YFSETQ. V trimming: 0 bases; J trimming: 8 bases; junction bases outside the gene matches: 11. The CDR3: CASSLERAGGLVDEQFF. As DNA, the CDR3 is TGCGCCAGCAGCTTGGAGCGAGCGGGAGGGTTAGTCGATGAGCAGTTCTTC.

This clonotype was detected only a few times. The V call is TRBV15, the J call TRBJ2-7, with TRBD1 as a possible D gene (6 bases). Trimming took off 0 bases at V and 6 bases at J, with 18 bases between the two ends. CDR3 size: 16 residues. Germline CDR1 is LNHNV and CDR2 is YYDKDF (reference sequence). For the CDR3, the DNA is TGTGCCACCAGCAGAGATAATGGCAGGGGAAGGGGCGAGCAGTACTTC. Translating gives CATSRDNGRGRGEQYF.

A few counts support this clonotype. V usage is TRBV11-2 and J usage is TRBJ2-7; no reliable D call. The CDR3 runs to 15 residues. The germline V and J ends were trimmed by 1 base and 4 bases, with 14 bases remaining between them. Germline-derived CDR1 and CDR2 are SGHAT and FQNNGV. For the CDR3, the DNA is TGTGCCAGCAGCTTAGCGAGGAACTTCTTATACGAGCAGTACTTC. This sequence encodes CASSLARNFLYEQYF.

V is TRBV30 and J is TRBJ1-6, with D unresolved. CDR3 length: 14 residues. V lost 5 bases and J lost 3, with 11 bases in between. Germline V gene sequence: CDR1 GTSNPN, CDR2 SVGIG (reference sequence). CDR3 in DNA: TGTGCCTGGCGAGGCCTCATCTATAATTCACCCCTCCACTTT. Amino acids: CAWRGLIYNSPLHF.

This clonotype has more than one count but fewer than ten. This chain uses TRBV20-1 with TRBJ1-6, with 7 bases lining up with TRBD1. Trimming cost V 3 bases and J 2 bases; bases outside gene matches: 4. From germline, CDR1 is DFQATT and CDR2 SNEGSKA (reference sequence). CDR3 length equals 15 residues. The CDR3 DNA reads as TGCAGTGCTAGTCCTCAGGGGGCCTATAATTCACCCCTCCACTTT. Translated: CSASPQGAYNSPLHF.

A few counts support this clonotype. This chain connects TRBV12-3 or TRBV12-4 to TRBJ2-2; maybe TRBD1 (6 bases). This CDR3 comprises 15 residues. V lost 8 bases and J lost 1, with 14 bases in between. CDR3 residues: CASQDRSQNTGELFF. The CDR3 region has the DNA TGTGCCAGCCAAGACAGGAGCCAGAACACCGGGGAGCTGTTTTTT.

The chain uses TRBV5-4 and TRBJ2-1; no definite D call. Looked up from germline, CDR1 is SGHNT and CDR2 is YYREEE (reference sequence). The CDR3 contains 12 residues. With 4 bases removed from V and 7 bases from J, the gap between germline ends came to 9 bases. The CDR3 region is CASSVDLNEQFF. The CDR3 DNA reads TGTGCCAGCAGCGTCGATCTTAATGAGCAGTTCTTC.

The chain employs TRBV20-1 and TRBJ2-1, with D maybe TRBD2 (6 bases). Trimming cost V 0 bases and J 3 bases, with 18 bases left between them. Germline CDR1 DFQATT, CDR2 SNEGSKA (reference sequence). There are 17 residues in the CDR3. The DNA for the CDR3 is TGCAGTGCTAGAGATACCCTAGCGAAACGACACTACAATGAGCAGTTCTTC. Translating gives CSARDTLAKRHYNEQFF.

This clonotype was seen a handful of times. The gene calls are TRBV7-6 and TRBJ2-1, with 10 positions matching TRBD2. The CDR3 covers 17 residues. V was clipped by 2 bases and J by 2 bases; unmatched bases: 6. Germline lookup yields CDR1 SGHVS and CDR2 FNYEAQ. The CDR3 loop reads CASSLKASGSPYNEQFF. The CDR3 coding sequence is TGTGCCAGCAGCTTAAAGGCTAGCGGGAGCCCCTACAATGAGCAGTTCTTC. The full variable domain, with the rest looked up from reference TRBV7-6 and TRBJ2-1, is GAGVSQSPRYKVTKRGQDVALRCDPISGHVSLYWYRQALGQGPEFLTYFNYEAQQDKSGLPNDRFSAERPEGSISTLTIQRTEQRDSAMYRCASSLKASGSPYNEQFFGPGTRLTVL.

Many counts were recorded for this clonotype. The chain couples TRBV10-3 to TRBJ2-3; 10 bases are a match to TRBD2. V shed 4 bases, J shed 9 bases, and the junction held 10 bases outside the gene matches. CDR3 size: 15 residues. CDR1 and CDR2 (germline): ENHRY, SYGVKD. The CDR3 is CAISVKASGGATQYF. CDR3 in DNA: TGTGCCATCAGTGTAAAGGCTAGCGGGGGTGCAACGCAGTATTTT.

This chain connects TRBV12-3 or TRBV12-4 to TRBJ2-5; 8 bases fit TRBD1. The CDR3 is 15 amino acids. Trimming took 1 base from V and 4 from J; bases not matched to a gene: 5. The CDR3 region has the DNA TGTGCCAGCAGTTTAGGTCCAGGGGGCGGAGAGACCCAGTACTTC. Amino acid sequence: CASSLGPGGGETQYF.